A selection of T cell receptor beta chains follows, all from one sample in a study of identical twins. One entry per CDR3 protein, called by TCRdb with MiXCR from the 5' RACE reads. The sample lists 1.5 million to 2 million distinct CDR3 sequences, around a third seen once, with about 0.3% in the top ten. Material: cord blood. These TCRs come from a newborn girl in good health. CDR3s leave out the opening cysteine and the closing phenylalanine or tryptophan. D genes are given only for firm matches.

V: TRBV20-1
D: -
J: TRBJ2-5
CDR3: SAPDGGKRTQY

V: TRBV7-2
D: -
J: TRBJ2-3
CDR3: ASSFRGHTDTQY

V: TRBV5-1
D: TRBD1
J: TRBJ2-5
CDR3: ASSLEGTDWTGETQY

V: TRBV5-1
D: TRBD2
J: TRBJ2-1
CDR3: ASSSGGKQF

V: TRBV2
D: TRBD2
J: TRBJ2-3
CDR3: ASSELAGRGTDTQY

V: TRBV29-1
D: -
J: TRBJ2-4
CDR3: SGTRGAKNIQY

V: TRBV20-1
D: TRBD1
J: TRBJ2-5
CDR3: SARAGTGSQETQY

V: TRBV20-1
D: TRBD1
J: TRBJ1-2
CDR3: SALGQVTNYGYT

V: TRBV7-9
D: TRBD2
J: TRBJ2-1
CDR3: ASSRMGLAGGNEQF

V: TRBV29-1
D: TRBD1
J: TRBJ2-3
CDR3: SVSHRGVTGGLHTDTQY

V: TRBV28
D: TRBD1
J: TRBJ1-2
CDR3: ASSLTPGGST

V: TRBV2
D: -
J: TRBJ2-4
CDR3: ASLGILSKNIQY

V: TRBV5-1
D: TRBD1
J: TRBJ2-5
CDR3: ASSLGQGARNEQY

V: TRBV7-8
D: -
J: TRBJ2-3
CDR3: ASSTGLGDTQY

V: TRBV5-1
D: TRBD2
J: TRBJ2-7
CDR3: ASSLGLADTSYEQY

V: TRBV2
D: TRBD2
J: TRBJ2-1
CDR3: ASSERLAGFYNEQF

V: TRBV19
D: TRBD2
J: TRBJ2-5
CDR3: ASRKAGGPGEQY

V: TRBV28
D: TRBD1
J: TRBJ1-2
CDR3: ASSPTGSVIYGYT

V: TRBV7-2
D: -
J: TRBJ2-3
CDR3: ASSLPATGPISTDTQY

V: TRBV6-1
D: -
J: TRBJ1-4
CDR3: ASRTQGSEKLF

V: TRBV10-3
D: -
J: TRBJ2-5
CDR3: AISDYTETQY

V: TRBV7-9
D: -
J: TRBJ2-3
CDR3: ASSPRGRLDTQY

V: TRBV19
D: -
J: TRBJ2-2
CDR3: ASRLAQNTGELF

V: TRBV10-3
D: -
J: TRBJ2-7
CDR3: AISQAAYEQY

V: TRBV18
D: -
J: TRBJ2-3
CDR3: ASSPTAADTQY

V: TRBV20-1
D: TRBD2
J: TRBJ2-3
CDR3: SAGGLAGEPTQY

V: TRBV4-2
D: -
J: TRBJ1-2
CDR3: ASSQEGSGRSNYGYT

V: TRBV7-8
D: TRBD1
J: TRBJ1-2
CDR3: ASRWTGRANYGYT

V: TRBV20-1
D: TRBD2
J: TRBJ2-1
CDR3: SARDLRLAGGNEQF

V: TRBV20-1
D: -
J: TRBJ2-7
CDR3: SAAGHSRPYEQY

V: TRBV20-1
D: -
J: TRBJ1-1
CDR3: SARLRASLEAF

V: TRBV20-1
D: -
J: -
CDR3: SARWRDLLGEQY

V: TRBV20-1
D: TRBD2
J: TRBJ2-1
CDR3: SAREGGSGLDEQF

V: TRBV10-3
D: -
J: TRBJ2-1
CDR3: AISERSYNEQF

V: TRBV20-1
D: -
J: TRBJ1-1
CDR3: SADDRSSMNTEAF

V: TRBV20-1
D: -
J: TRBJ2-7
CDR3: SARVRSGNYEQY

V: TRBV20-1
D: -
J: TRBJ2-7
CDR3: SAIPNLGRRYEQY

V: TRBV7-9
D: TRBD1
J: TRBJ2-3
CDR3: ASSLLTGGDTQY

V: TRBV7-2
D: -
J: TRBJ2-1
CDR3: ASSLGTLTYNEQF

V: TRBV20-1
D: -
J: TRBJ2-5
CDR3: SAFGTLQETQY

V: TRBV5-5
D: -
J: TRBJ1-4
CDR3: ASSLGWGSEKLF